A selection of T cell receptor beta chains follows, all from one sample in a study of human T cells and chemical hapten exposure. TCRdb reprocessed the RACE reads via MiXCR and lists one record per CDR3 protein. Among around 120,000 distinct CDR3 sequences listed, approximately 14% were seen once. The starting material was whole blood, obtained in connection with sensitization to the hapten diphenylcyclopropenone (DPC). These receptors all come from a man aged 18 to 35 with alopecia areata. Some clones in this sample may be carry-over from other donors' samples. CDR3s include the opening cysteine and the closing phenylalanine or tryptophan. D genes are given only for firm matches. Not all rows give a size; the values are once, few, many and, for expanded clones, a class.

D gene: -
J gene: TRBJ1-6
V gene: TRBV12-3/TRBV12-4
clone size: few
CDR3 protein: CASSSSPKSSYNSPLHF
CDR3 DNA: TGTGCCAGCAGTTCGAGTCCTAAGAGCTCCTATAATTCACCCCTCCACTTT

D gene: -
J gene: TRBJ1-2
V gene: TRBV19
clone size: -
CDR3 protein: CASSVLGGYTF
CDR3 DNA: TGTGCCAGTAGTGTTCTAGGTGGCTACACCTTC

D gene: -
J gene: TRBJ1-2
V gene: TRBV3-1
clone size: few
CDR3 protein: CASSPTRNYGYTF
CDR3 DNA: TGTGCCAGCAGCCCCACGCGGAACTATGGCTACACCTTC

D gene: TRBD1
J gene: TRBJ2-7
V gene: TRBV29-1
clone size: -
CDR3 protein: CSVGDRTSGYF
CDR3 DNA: TGCAGCGTTGGGGACAGGACCTCGGGTTACTTC

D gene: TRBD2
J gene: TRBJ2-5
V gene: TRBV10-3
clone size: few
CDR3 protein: CAISEKSGAQETQYF
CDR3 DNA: TGTGCCATCAGTGAGAAAAGCGGGGCTCAAGAGACCCAGTACTTC

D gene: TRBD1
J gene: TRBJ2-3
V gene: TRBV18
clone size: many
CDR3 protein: CASSKDRGTDTQYF
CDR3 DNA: TGTGCCAGCTCAAAGGACAGGGGTACAGATACGCAGTATTTT

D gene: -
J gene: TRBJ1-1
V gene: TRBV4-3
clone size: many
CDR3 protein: CASSQERGTEAFF
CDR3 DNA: TGCGCCAGCAGCCAGGAGCGTGGCACTGAAGCTTTCTTT

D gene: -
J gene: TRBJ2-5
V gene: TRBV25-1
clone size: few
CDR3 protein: CASRGLKVQETQYF
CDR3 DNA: TGTGCCAGCAGGGGCCTTAAGGTACAAGAGACCCAGTACTTC

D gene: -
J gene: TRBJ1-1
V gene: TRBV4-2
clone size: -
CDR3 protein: CASSQESTRRATEAFF
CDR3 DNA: TGTGCCAGCAGCCAAGAGAGCACCCGCCGGGCCACTGAAGCTTTCTTT

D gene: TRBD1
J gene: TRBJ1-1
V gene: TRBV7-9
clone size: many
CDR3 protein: CASSFTGDLTEAFF
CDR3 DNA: TGTGCCAGCAGCTTTACAGGGGATCTCACTGAAGCTTTCTTT

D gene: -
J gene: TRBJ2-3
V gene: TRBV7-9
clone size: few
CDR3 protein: CASSLKSGSTDTQYF
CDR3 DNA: TGTGCCAGCAGCTTAAAGTCGGGGAGCACAGATACGCAGTATTTT

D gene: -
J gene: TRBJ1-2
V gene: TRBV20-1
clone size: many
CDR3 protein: CSAGGLSNYGYTF
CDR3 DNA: TGCAGTGCAGGGGGTCTTTCTAACTATGGCTACACCTTC

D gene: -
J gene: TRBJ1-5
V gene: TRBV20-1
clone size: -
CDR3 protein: CSAASSNLLVNQPQHF
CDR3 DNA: TGCAGTGCGGCAAGCTCCAACCTATTAGTCAATCAGCCCCAGCATTTT

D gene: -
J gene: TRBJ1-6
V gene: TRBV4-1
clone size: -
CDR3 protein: CASSQDQRGVSSYNSPLHF
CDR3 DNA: TGCGCCAGCAGCCAAGATCAACGAGGGGTAAGCTCCTATAATTCACCCCTCCACTTT

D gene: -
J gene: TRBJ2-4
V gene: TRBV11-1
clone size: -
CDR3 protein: CASSHRERSIGDIQYF
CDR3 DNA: TGTGCCAGCAGCCATAGAGAGCGGTCGATTGGAGACATTCAGTACTTC

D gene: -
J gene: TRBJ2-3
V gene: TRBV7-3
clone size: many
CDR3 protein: CASSLTGASTDTQYF
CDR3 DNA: TGTGCCAGCAGCTTAACGGGGGCCAGCACAGATACGCAGTATTTT

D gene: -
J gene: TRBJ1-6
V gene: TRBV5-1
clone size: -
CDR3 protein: CASSFGEYFNSPLHF
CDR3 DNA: TGCGCCAGCAGCTTTGGGGAATACTTTAATTCACCCCTCCACTTT

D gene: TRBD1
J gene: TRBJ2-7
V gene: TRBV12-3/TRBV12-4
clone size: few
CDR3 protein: CASSPPTGSSYEQYF
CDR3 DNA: TGTGCCAGCAGTCCCCCGACAGGGTCCTCCTACGAGCAGTACTTC

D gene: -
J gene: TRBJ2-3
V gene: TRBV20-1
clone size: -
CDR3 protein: CSAGTIAPGTDTQYF
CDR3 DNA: TGCAGTGCGGGAACCATAGCGCCGGGGACAGATACGCAGTATTTT

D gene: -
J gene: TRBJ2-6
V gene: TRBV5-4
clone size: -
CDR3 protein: CASSLVGRRTGANVLTF
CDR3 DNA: TGTGCCAGCAGCTTGGTTGGACGTCGAACCGGGGCCAACGTCCTGACTTTC

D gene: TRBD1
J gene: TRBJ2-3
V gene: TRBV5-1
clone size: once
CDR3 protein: CASSWTGGESTDTQYF
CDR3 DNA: TGCGCCAGCAGCTGGACAGGGGGCGAAAGCACAGATACGCAGTATTTT

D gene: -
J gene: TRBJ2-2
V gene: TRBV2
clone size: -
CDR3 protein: CASSEVGGRMANTGELFF
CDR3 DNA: TGTGCCAGCAGTGAAGTGGGGGGTCGGATGGCGAACACCGGGGAGCTGTTTTTT

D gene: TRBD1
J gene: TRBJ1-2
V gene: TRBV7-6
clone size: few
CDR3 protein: CASSFGQGAGYTF
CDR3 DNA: TGTGCCAGCAGCTTCGGACAGGGAGCTGGCTACACCTTC

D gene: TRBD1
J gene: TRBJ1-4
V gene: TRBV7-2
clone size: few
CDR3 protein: CASSQDRGDREKLFF
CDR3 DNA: TGTGCCAGCAGCCAAGACAGGGGCGATAGAGAAAAACTGTTTTTT

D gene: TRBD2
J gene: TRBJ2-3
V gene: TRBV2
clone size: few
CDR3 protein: CASSPGGPTDTQYF
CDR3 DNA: TGTGCCAGCAGCCCGGGGGGACCCACAGATACGCAGTATTTT

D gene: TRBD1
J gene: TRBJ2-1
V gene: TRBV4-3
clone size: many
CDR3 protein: CASSHLDRGNHNEQFF
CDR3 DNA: TGCGCCAGCAGCCACCTGGACAGGGGTAACCACAATGAGCAGTTCTTC

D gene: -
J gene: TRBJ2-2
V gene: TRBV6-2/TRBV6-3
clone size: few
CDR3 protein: CASTLLVNTGELFF
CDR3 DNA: TGTGCCAGCACCTTACTAGTGAACACCGGGGAGCTGTTTTTT

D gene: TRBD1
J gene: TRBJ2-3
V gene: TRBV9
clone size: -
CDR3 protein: CASREGASTPDTQYF
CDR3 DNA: TGTGCCAGCAGAGAGGGGGCCTCTACGCCAGATACGCAGTATTTT

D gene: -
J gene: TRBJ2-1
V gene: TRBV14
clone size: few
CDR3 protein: CASSRRDPLNEQFF
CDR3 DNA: TGTGCCAGCAGCCGTCGGGACCCACTCAATGAGCAGTTCTTC

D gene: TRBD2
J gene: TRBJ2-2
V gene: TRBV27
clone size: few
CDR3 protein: CASSFSPSGGATGELFF
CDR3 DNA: TGTGCCAGCAGTTTCTCCCCTAGCGGGGGGGCCACCGGGGAGCTGTTTTTT

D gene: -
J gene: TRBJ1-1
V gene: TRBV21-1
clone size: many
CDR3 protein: CASSIHRDRGNTEAFF
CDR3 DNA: TGTGCCAGCAGCATTCACCGGGACAGGGGGAACACTGAAGCTTTCTTT

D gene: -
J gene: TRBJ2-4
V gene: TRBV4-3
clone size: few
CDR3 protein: CASSQEQGARWNIQYF
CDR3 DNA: TGCGCCAGCAGCCAAGAACAGGGAGCTAGGTGGAACATTCAGTACTTC

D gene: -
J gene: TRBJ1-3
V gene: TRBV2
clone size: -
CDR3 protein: CASSGPGNTIYF
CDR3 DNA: TGTGCCAGCAGTGGACCTGGAAACACCATATATTTT

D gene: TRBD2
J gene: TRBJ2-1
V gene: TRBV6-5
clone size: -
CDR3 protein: CASRQLAGVRNEQFF
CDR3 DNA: TGTGCCAGCAGGCAACTAGCGGGGGTGAGGAATGAGCAGTTCTTC

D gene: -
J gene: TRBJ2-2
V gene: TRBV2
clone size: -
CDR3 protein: CASSERVDGELFF
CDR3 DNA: TGTGCCAGCAGTGAACGGGTAGACGGGGAGCTGTTTTTT

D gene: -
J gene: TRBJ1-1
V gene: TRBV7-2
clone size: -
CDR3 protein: CASSLGLEEAFF
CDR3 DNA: TGTGCCAGCAGCTTAGGTTTGGAAGAAGCTTTCTTT

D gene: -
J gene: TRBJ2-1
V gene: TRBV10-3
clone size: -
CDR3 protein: CATLGQPSQEQFF
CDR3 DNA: TGTGCCACCTTAGGACAGCCCTCACAGGAGCAGTTCTTC

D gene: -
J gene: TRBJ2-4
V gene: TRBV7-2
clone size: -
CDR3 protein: CASSLSGAKNIQYF
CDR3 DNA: TGTGCCAGCAGCTTATCGGGGGCCAAAAACATTCAGTACTTC

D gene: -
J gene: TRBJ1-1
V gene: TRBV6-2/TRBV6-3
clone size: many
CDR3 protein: CATKRGAEAFF
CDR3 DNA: TGTGCCACCAAAAGGGGAGCTGAAGCTTTCTTT

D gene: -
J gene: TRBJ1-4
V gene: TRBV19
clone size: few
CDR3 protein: CASSIGGTNEKLFF
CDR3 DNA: TGTGCCAGTAGTATTGGTGGGACTAATGAAAAACTGTTTTTT

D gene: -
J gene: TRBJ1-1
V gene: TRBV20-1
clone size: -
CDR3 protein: CSARLPGVMNTEAFF
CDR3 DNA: TGCAGTGCTAGACTACCAGGGGTCATGAACACTGAAGCTTTCTTT

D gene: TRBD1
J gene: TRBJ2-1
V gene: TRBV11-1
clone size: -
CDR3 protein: CASSPSRTGIYNEQFF
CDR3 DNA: TGTGCCAGCAGCCCGTCTCGGACAGGGATCTACAATGAGCAGTTCTTC

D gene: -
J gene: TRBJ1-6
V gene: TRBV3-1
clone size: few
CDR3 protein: CASSQGLGDKNSPLHF
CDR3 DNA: TGTGCCAGCAGCCAAGGGCTGGGGGACAAGAATTCACCCCTCCACTTT

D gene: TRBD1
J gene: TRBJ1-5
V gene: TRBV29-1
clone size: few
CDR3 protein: CSAQGTGGNQPQHF
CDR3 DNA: TGCAGCGCCCAGGGGACAGGGGGCAATCAGCCCCAGCATTTT

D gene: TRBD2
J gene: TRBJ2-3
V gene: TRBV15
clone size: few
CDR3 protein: CATSRDPASGSTDTQYF
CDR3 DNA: TGTGCCACCAGCAGAGATCCCGCTAGCGGCTCCACAGATACGCAGTATTTT

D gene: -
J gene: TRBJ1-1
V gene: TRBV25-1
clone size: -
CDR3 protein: CASREALELLF
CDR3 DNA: TGTGCCAGCAGGGAGGCGCTGGAGCTGCTCTTT

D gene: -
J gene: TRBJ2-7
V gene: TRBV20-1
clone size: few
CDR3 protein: CSARDLGGLPTYEQYF
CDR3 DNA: TGCAGTGCTAGAGATCTCGGGGGACTCCCTACCTACGAGCAGTACTTC

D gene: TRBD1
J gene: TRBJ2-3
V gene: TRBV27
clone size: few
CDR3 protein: CATTLGTGVADTQYF
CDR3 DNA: TGTGCCACCACCCTAGGGACAGGGGTCGCAGATACGCAGTATTTT

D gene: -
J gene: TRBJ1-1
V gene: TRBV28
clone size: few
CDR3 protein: CASSTYTEAFF
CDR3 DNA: TGTGCCAGCAGTACCTATACTGAAGCTTTCTTT

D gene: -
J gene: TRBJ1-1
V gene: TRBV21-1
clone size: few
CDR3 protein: CASKAKMTPGETEAFF
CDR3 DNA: TGTGCCAGCAAAGCAAAGATGACTCCGGGGGAAACTGAAGCTTTCTTT

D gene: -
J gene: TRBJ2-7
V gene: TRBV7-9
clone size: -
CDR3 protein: CASSPPGRGSSYEQYF
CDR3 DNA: TGTGCCAGCAGCCCTCCGGGTCGGGGAAGCTCCTACGAGCAGTACTTC

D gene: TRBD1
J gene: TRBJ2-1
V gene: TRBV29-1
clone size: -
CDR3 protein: CSGDRGNWGEQFF
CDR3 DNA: TGCAGCGGGGACAGGGGAAATTGGGGTGAGCAGTTCTTC

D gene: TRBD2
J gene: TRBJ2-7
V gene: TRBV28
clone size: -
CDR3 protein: CASRSSGNSYEQYF
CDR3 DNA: TGTGCCAGCAGATCGAGCGGGAACTCCTACGAGCAGTACTTC

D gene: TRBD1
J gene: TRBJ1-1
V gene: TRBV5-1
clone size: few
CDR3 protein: CASSLPRTGGLPEAFF
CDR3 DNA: TGCGCCAGCAGCTTACCTAGGACAGGGGGCCTGCCTGAAGCTTTCTTT

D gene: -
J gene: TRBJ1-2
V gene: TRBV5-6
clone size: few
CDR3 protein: CASSIRQYGYTF
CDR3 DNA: TGTGCCAGCAGCATCAGACAGTATGGCTACACCTTC

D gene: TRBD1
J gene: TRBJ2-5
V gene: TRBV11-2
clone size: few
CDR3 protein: CASSLEYVTGYAETQYF
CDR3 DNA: TGTGCCAGCAGCTTGGAGTATGTGACAGGGTATGCAGAGACCCAGTACTTC

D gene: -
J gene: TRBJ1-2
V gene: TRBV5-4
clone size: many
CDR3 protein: CASSFGLSLREGYTF
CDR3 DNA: TGTGCCAGCAGCTTTGGTCTCTCCCTCAGGGAGGGCTACACCTTC

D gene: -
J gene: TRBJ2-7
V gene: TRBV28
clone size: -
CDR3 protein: CASLGHHYEQYF
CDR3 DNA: TGTGCCAGCCTAGGTCACCACTACGAGCAGTACTTC

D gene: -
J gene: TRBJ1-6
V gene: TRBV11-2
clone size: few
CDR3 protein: CASSQIQNYNSPLHF
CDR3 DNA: TGTGCCAGCAGCCAAATTCAAAATTATAATTCACCCCTCCACTTT

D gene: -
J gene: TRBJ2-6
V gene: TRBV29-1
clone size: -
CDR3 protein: CSVAKGPSGANVLTF
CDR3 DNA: TGCAGCGTCGCCAAGGGTCCGTCTGGGGCCAACGTCCTGACTTTC